This T cell receptor beta chain was identified during a study of identifying expanded T cells in peripheral blood. Study-wide points: Over around two and four weeks, about 15 and 18 clones changed, versus 1.2 between replicates. Clone count variance between roughly two-week samples rose with total template count.

Points on this clone: Its matching antigen is unknown.

Some clones are missing from TCRdb's copy, which holds only in-frame ones; the method was immunoSEQ multiplex PCR. The table shows some 100,000 clones, with around 89% occurring only once. Healthy donors had no documented immune events, such as infections, while sampled. The V and J ends lost 2 bases and 6 bases respectively, with 20 bases between them. CDR3 length: 16 amino acids. Germline CDR1 reads GTSNPN; CDR2 reads SVGIG (reference sequence). The source of this sequence is a person aged 18-69 years in good health. Sequenced sample: blood. V gene TRBV30 combines with J gene TRBJ1-5, with D maybe TRBD1 (5 bases). The CDR3 sequence: CAWSQFGQGDSQPQHF. The CDR3, as DNA: TGTGCCTGGAGTCAATTCGGGCAGGGTGATAGTCAGCCCCAGCATTTT.